The present entry profiles one T cell receptor beta chain with its context. The entry originates in a study of blood T cell repertoires in COVID-19. Study in general: Sites across the United States, Italy and Spain contributed samples from acute and convalescent COVID-19.

Membership in each cohort depended on participant-reported clinical history. Trimming cost V 1 base and J 3 bases, with 8 bases left between them. CDR1 is LGHDT, CDR2 YNNKEL, per germline (reference sequence). The CDR3 sequence is 14 residues long. Data came from immunoSEQ multiplex PCR; TCRdb stores just in-frame clones and leaves some out. The sample has about 170,000 clones, 75% to 90% seen once. The chain couples TRBV3-1 (or the pseudogene TRBV3-2) to TRBJ2-3, with a possible D match to TRBD2 (5 bases). This receptor was taken from a woman between 45 and 65 years old who had recovered from COVID-19. The sequencing sample was made of PBMCs or T cells enriched from blood (not recorded which). The CDR3 sequence is CASSQALATDTQYF. The CDR3 coding sequence is TGTGCCAGCAGCCAAGCCCTAGCTACAGATACGCAGTATTTT.